Listed below are T cell receptor beta chains from one sample, sequenced in a study of a mutant IDH1 vaccine in newly diagnosed glioma. The method was immunoSEQ multiplex PCR; TCRdb's version includes in-frame clones alone and lacks a portion of them. Among roughly 76,000 clones, 75% to 85% were seen once, and the ten largest hold approximately 2%. These TCRs' antigens remain unknown. Here the sequenced sample was PBMCs, taken from a glioma patient whose treatment included an IDH1 peptide vaccine. The receptors derive from a man aged 25 to 40 with glioma. Some clones in this sample may be carry-over from other donors' samples. Each CDR3 is given with its conserved first and last residue. D genes are given only for firm matches. Where a row states a size, it is once, few, many or the class of an expanded clone; other rows omit it.

size	V	D	J	DNA	CDR3
.	TRBV29-1	.	TRBJ2-7	TGCAGCGTTGAAGTGGTCAGCTCCTACGAGCAGTACTTC	CSVEVVSSYEQYF
.	TRBV5-1	TRBD1	TRBJ1-3	TGCGCCAGCAGGTTGGGACAGGGATCTGGAAACACCATATATTTT	CASRLGQGSGNTIYF
.	TRBV5-1	.	TRBJ2-5	TGCGCCAGCAGCTTGGGACAGGCTAAAGAGACCCAGTACTTC	CASSLGQAKETQYF
.	TRBV4-1	.	TRBJ1-6	TGCGCCAGCAGCCAAGACGCGGGGTTTTATTCACCCCTCCACTTT	CASSQDAGFYSPLHF
.	TRBV7-9	TRBD2	TRBJ2-1	TGTGCCAGCAGCCCGGGACTAGCGGGGGAAACGCAGTTCTTC	CASSPGLAGETQFF
.	TRBV19	.	TRBJ1-2	TGTGCCAGTAGTGCGGCCAAGCGGGCGCCGAGGAATGGCTACACCTTC	CASSAAKRAPRNGYTF
once	TRBV6-1	.	TRBJ1-1	TGTGCCAGCAGTGAAGGACCGAACACTGAAGCTTTCTTT	CASSEGPNTEAFF
.	TRBV2	.	TRBJ2-7	TGTGCCAGCCGTTCGCTCCAACGGACGGACGAGCAGTACTTC	CASRSLQRTDEQYF
.	TRBV30	.	TRBJ1-2	TGTGCCTTAACCATCAACCATTACTCTTATGGCTACACCTTC	CALTINHYSYGYTF
.	TRBV28	.	TRBJ2-7	TGTGCCAGCAGTTTATCCCCTCCCCCCAGGAGGGAAGGCTACGAGCAGTACTTC	CASSLSPPPRREGYEQYF
.	TRBV7-9	.	TRBJ2-7	TGTGCCAGCAGCCGGGACACAAACTACGAGCAGTACTTC	CASSRDTNYEQYF
.	TRBV5-5	.	TRBJ2-5	TGTGCCAGCAGCTTGGCGTTCCAAGAGACCCAGTACTTC	CASSLAFQETQYF
.	TRBV6-6	.	TRBJ2-1	TGTGCCAGCAGCCCAAGCTCCTACAATGAGCAGTTCTTC	CASSPSSYNEQFF
.	TRBV30	.	TRBJ1-2	TGTGCCTGGAGTGTACTAGGGGGGGCCTCTGGCTACACCTTC	CAWSVLGGASGYTF
.	TRBV27	.	TRBJ1-1	TGTGCCAGCAGTTACGGGCAGGCTTTGGTCACTGAAGCTTTCTTT	CASSYGQALVTEAFF
.	TRBV4-1	.	TRBJ2-3	TGCGCCAGCAGCCCTGAATTGGATACGCAGTATTTT	CASSPELDTQYF
.	TRBV28	.	TRBJ2-1	TGTGTCAGCAGGAGGGGGCTAGGTAATGAGCAGTTCTTC	CVSRRGLGNEQFF
.	TRBV9	.	TRBJ2-1	TGTGCCAGCAGCGTAGCTGTGGGGTGGGGCAATGAGCAGTTCTTC	CASSVAVGWGNEQFF
.	TRBV5-1	TRBD1	TRBJ2-2	TGCGCCAGCAGCAAAGGACAGGATGGCACCGGGGAGCTGTTTTTT	CASSKGQDGTGELFF
.	TRBV7-2	.	TRBJ1-2	TGTGCCAGCAGCGAGGTTTCGGGGGGCGGCTATGGCTACACCTTC	CASSEVSGGGYGYTF
few	TRBV30	.	TRBJ2-2	TGTGCCTGGAGTGAGCTTTGGGACACCGGGGAGCTGTTTTTT	CAWSELWDTGELFF
.	TRBV2	TRBD2	TRBJ2-3	TGTGCCAGCAGTGAAGATAGCGGGGGGTACACAGATACGCAGTATTTT	CASSEDSGGYTDTQYF
.	TRBV7-6	TRBD1	TRBJ2-7	TGTGCCAGCAGCTTAACCGGGACAGGGCTTTACGAGCAGTACTTC	CASSLTGTGLYEQYF
.	TRBV4-1	TRBD1	TRBJ1-2	TGCGCCAGCAGCCAAAGGAGACCTGGGACAGGGTCCTCCTATGGCTACACCTTC	CASSQRRPGTGSSYGYTF
.	TRBV19	TRBD2	TRBJ2-1	TGTGCCAGTAGTCCCCGACTAGCGGGAGTTGGGAGCGATGAGCAGTTCTTC	CASSPRLAGVGSDEQFF
.	TRBV7-3	.	TRBJ2-6	TGTGCCAGCAGCCCCAGTGGGGCCAACGTCCTGACTTTC	CASSPSGANVLTF
.	TRBV4-3	.	TRBJ1-4	TGCGCCAGCAGCCAAGATCAGGGGTTTGGTGAAAAACTGTTTTTT	CASSQDQGFGEKLFF
.	TRBV27	.	TRBJ1-2	TGTGCCAGCAGAGATACGGGACCCAACTATGGCTACACCTTC	CASRDTGPNYGYTF
.	TRBV6-6	.	TRBJ1-4	TGTGCCAGCAGTTACTCTAGCGCGGGTGTTGATGAAAAACTGTTTTTT	CASSYSSAGVDEKLFF
.	TRBV5-4	.	TRBJ2-7	TGTGCCAGCAGCTTGGGACCGACAGACGGACGCGAGCAGTACTTC	CASSLGPTDGREQYF
.	TRBV10-3	TRBD1	TRBJ2-7	TGTGCCATCAGTGCCGGGACAGGGGGCTACGAGCAGTACTTC	CAISAGTGGYEQYF
.	TRBV30	.	TRBJ1-1	TGTGCCTGGAGTAGACAAGTAAACACTGAAGCTTTCTTT	CAWSRQVNTEAFF
.	TRBV28	TRBD2	TRBJ2-1	TGTGCCAGCAGTTGGACTAGCGGCAGAGGGAATGAGCAGTTCTTC	CASSWTSGRGNEQFF
.	TRBV18	.	TRBJ2-2	TGTGCCAGCTCACCGCGAACGCTCCGGGGAGGTCTAGACACCGGGGAGCTGTTTTTT	CASSPRTLRGGLDTGELFF
.	TRBV7-2	TRBD1	TRBJ1-1	TGTGCCAGCAGCTTAGTTGCGGGACAGGGGATTTTGGGCACTGAAGCTTTCTTT	CASSLVAGQGILGTEAFF
.	TRBV18	TRBD1	TRBJ2-1	TGTGCCAGCTCACCCGAGTTAGGGACAGGGGGCTTGGATGAGCAGTTCTTC	CASSPELGTGGLDEQFF
.	TRBV9	.	TRBJ2-2	TGTGCCAGCAGCGTAGTAAATTTCGGGGGACTTAGGTACACCGGGGAGCTGTTTTTT	CASSVVNFGGLRYTGELFF
.	TRBV2	.	TRBJ1-5	TGTGCCAGCAGTGATAGCAATCAGCCCCAGCATTTT	CASSDSNQPQHF
.	TRBV15	TRBD1	TRBJ1-2	TGTGCCACCAGCAACAGCCTGAAACAGGGGGCCTATGGCTACACCTTC	CATSNSLKQGAYGYTF
.	TRBV6-1	TRBD1	TRBJ2-2	TGTGCCAGCAGGCCGGGACAGGGAAACTCCGGGGAGCTGTTTTTT	CASRPGQGNSGELFF
.	TRBV7-9	.	TRBJ2-1	TGTGCCAGCAGCCGCTCTTTAGTTCAGCAGTTCTTC	CASSRSLVQQFF
.	TRBV7-9	.	TRBJ2-7	TGTGCCAGCAGCTTAGCAGTCGAGCAGTACTTC	CASSLAVEQYF
few	TRBV4-3	.	TRBJ1-1	TGCGCCAGCAGCCAATCCAGCCACACTGAAGCTTTCTTT	CASSQSSHTEAFF
.	TRBV27	TRBD2	TRBJ2-3	TGTGCCAGCAGTTTAAGGTCCACTCTAGCGGGAACTAGCACAGATACGCAGTATTTT	CASSLRSTLAGTSTDTQYF
once	TRBV27	.	TRBJ2-1	TGTGCCAGCAGTTTCGGGTCGGGGGCTGAGCAGTTCTTC	CASSFGSGAEQFF
.	TRBV27	.	TRBJ2-7	TGTGCCAGCAGTTTTAGTGGGGGCTACGAGCAGTACTTC	CASSFSGGYEQYF